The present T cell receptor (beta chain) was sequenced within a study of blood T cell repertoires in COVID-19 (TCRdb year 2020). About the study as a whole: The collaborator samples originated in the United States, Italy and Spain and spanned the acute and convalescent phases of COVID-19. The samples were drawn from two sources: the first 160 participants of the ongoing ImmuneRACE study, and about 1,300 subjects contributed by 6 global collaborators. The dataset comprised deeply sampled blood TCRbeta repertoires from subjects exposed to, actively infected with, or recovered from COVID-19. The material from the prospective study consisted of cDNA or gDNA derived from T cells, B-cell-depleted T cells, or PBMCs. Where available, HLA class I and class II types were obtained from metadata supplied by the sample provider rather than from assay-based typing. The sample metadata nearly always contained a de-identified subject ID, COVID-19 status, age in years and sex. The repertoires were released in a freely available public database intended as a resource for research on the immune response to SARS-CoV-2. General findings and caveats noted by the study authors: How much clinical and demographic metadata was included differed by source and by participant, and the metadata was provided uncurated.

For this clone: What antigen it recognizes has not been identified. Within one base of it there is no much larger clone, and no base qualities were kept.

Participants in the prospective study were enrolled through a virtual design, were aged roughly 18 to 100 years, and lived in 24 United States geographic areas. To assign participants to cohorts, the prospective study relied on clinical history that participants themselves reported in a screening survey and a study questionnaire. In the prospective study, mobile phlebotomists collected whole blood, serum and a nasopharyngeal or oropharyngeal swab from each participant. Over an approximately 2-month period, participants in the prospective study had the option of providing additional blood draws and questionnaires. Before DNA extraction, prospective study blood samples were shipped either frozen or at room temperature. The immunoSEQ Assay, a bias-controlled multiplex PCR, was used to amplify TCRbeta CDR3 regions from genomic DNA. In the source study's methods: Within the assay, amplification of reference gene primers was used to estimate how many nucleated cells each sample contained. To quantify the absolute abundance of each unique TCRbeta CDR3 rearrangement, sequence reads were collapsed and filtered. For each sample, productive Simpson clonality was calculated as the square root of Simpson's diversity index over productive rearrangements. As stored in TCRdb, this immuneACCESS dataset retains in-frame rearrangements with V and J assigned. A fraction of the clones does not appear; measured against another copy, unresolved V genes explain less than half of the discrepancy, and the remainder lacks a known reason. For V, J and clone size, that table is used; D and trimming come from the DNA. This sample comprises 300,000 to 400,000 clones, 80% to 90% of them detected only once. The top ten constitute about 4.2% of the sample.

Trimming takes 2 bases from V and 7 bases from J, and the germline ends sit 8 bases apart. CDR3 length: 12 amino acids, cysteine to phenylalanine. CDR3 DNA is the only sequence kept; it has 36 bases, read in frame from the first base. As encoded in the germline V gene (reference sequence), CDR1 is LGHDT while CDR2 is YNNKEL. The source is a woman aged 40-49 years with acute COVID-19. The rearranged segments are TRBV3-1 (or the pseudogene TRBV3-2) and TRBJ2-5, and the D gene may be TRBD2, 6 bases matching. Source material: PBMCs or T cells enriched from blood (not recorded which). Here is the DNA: TGTGCCAGCAGCCAAACGCGGGGGACCCAGTACTTC. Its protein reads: CASSQTRGTQYF.